The 6 T cell receptor beta chains in this list originate from one sample, sequenced in a study of blood T cell repertoires in COVID-19. Method: immunoSEQ multiplex PCR; TCRdb's copy keeps in-frame clones and lacks some. The sample carries roughly 120,000 clones, about 88% recorded once. Sequences were obtained from peripheral blood. Receptors originate from a woman aged 45-65 years with acute or convalescent COVID-19.

The chain has TRBV5-6 and TRBJ1-6; possibly TRBD1 for D (5 bases). Germline CDR1 SGHDT, CDR2 YYEEEE. V lost 2 bases, J lost 15 bases, and 21 bases lay in between. The CDR3 consists of 15 residues. CDR3 region: CASSLGAGLGSVLHF. CDR3 bases: TGTGCCAGCAGCTTAGGTGCGGGACTGGGTAGCGTCCTCCACTTT.

The CDR3 nucleotides read TGCGCCAGCAGCACCCCCGGGACAGGGGTAGAGACCCAGTACTTC. Protein: CASSTPGTGVETQYF. The chain carries TRBV5-1 and TRBJ2-5, with 10 bases aligning to TRBD1. Losses at the gene ends were 4 bases for V and 4 bases for J; bases not matched to a gene: 7. Germline V lookup: CDR1 SGHRS, CDR2 YFSETQ. The CDR3 is made up of 15 amino acids.

V is TRBV18 and J is TRBJ2-3; 7 bases agree with TRBD2. Germline values: CDR1 KGHSH, CDR2 LQKENI. The CDR3 spans 16 residues. The ends lost 3 bases at V and 1 base at J; junction bases unmatched: 7. The CDR3 coding sequence is TGTGCCAGCTCACCCCCCGGGGGGTATGGCACAGATACGCAGTATTTT. Amino acids: CASSPPGGYGTDTQYF.

Written as DNA, the CDR3 is TGTGCCAGCAGCCCCCCCCCAGGGGACACTGAAGCTTTCTTT. This sequence encodes CASSPPPGDTEAFF. V and J are TRBV28 and TRBJ1-1, with D possibly matching TRBD1 (6 bases). Deletions cut 6 bases from V and 3 bases from J, with 14 bases between. CDR3 length: 14 amino acids. CDR1 MDHEN and CDR2 SYDVKM come from the germline V gene.

This clone was counted a single time. This chain's CDR3 is CASCDGLGSTDTQYF. In DNA, the CDR3 is TGTGCCAGCTGCGACGGGTTGGGTAGCACAGATACGCAGTATTTT. This rearrangement joins TRBV25-1 to TRBJ2-3; D gene uncertain. CDR3 length equals 15 residues. Germline V lookup: CDR1 MGHDK, CDR2 SYGVNS. With 8 bases removed from V and 0 bases from J, the gap between germline ends came to 15 bases. The complete variable domain, with remaining parts taken from reference TRBV25-1 and TRBJ2-3, reads EADIYQTPRYLVIGTGKKITLECSQTMGHDKMYWYQQDPGMELHLIHYSYGVNSTEKGDLSSESTVSRIRTEHFPLTLESARPSHTSQYLCASCDGLGSTDTQYFGPGTRLTVL.

This rearrangement joins TRBV25-1 to TRBJ1-6; 8 nucleotides line up with TRBD1. Unmatched junction bases numbered 5, after V lost 1 base and J lost 6 bases. Germline CDR1 is MGHDK and CDR2 is SYGVNS. The CDR3 extends over 16 amino acids. Here the CDR3 DNA reads TGTGCCAGCAGTGAATCCAGGGGGCCTGGTAATTCACCCCTCCACTTT. This gives the protein CASSESRGPGNSPLHF.